This paragraph covers one TCR beta chain sequence. The CDR3 totals 17 residues. Germline V gene lookup returns CDR1 SGHRS and CDR2 YFSETQ. Trimming removed 2 bases from V and 7 bases from J, with 21 bases in between. These data belong to a study of shared clonotypes between healthy human individuals. The genomic DNA of each subset was split evenly across several immunoSEQ plates. The table came from immunoSEQ multiplex PCR; TCRdb's copy has only in-frame clones and leaves some out. The data hold about 510,000 clones, with around 79% observed a single time. Sequencing was done on a sample of PBMCs. V and J are TRBV5-1 and TRBJ1-4; no definite D call. This sequence was found in a woman aged 40 to 55 in good health. Some clones in this sample may be carry-over from other donors' samples. The DNA of the CDR3 is TGCGCCAGCAGCTTAATAGGTTTTGAGGGAGGAGGTGAAAAACTGTTTTTT. Encoded protein: CASSLIGFEGGGEKLFF.